The clone carrying this TCR beta chain was counted at least ten times. Specified time point: after trial treatment. Treatment specified: LDRT plus nivolumab, ipilimumab, low-dose cyclophosphamide and aspirin (RACIN trial). The data originate from a study of low-dose radiotherapy and immunotherapy resistance in tumors. About the research overall: Intravenous nivolumab 240 mg every two weeks plus ipilimumab 1 mg/kg every six weeks was given to patients. The drug cyclophosphamide was given into a vein at 200 mg/m2 every two weeks, one day before radiation and immunotherapy.

Germline assignment: CDR1 MNHEY and CDR2 SMNVEV (reference sequence). This CDR3 has 15 amino acids. V was clipped by 3 bases and J by 0 bases; unmatched bases: 5. Priming of first-strand cDNA relied on TRAV- and TRBV-specific primers (covering alpha and beta chains). TCR amplification used roughly 18 PCR cycles, a constant-region primer and a V-primer adapter. TCRdb passed the reads through MiXCR, listing each CDR3 protein once. This table has around 80,000 distinct CDR3 sequences, around 17% appearing once. The receptor was isolated from a male donor with prostate cancer. V and J are TRBV27 and TRBJ2-7; 7 bases are a match to TRBD1. This specimen was PBMCs, taken after low-dose radiotherapy plus immunotherapy. CDR3 DNA sequence: TGTGCCAGCAGTTTTTCAGGGGGTCTCTCCTACGAGCAGTACTTC. Translated, it gives CASSFSGGLSYEQYF.